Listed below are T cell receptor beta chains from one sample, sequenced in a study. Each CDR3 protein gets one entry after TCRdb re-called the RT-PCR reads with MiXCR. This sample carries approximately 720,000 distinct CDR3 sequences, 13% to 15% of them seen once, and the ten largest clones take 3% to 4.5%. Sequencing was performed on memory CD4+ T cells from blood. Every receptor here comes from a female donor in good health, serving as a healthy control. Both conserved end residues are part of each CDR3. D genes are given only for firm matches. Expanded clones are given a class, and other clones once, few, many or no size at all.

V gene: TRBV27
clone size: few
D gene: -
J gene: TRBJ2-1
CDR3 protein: CASKTRDPDYNEQFF
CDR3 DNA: TGTGCCAGTAAGACAAGGGATCCCGACTACAATGAGCAGTTCTTC

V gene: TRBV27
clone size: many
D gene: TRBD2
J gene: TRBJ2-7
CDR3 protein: CASSLFAAGIIYEQYF
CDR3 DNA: TGTGCCAGCAGTTTATTCGCAGCGGGAATAATTTACGAGCAGTACTTC

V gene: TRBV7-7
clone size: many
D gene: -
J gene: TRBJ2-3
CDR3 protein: CASSSESPGGTQYF
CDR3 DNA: TGTGCTAGCAGCTCCGAATCCCCCGGGGGTACGCAGTATTTT

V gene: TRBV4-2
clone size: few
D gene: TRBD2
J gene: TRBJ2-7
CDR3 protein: CASSHGTSGPSYEQYF
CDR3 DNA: TGTGCCAGCAGCCATGGGACTAGCGGGCCCTCCTACGAGCAGTACTTC

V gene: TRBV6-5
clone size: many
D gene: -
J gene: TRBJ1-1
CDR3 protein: CASSGREGDTEAFF
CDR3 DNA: TGTGCCAGCAGTGGTCGGGAGGGGGACACTGAAGCTTTCTTT

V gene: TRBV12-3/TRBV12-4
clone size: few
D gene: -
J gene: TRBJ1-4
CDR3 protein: CASSWSGTRQEKLFF
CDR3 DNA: TGTGCCAGCAGCTGGTCCGGGACACGACAAGAAAAACTGTTTTTT

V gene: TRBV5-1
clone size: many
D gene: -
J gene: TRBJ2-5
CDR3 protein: CASSFMADQETQYF
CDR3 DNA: TGCGCCAGCAGCTTCATGGCAGATCAAGAGACCCAGTACTTC

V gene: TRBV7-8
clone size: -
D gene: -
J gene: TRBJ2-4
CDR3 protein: CASSAITAAKNIQYF
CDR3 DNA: TGTGCCAGCAGCGCGATTACGGCGGCCAAAAACATTCAGTACTTC

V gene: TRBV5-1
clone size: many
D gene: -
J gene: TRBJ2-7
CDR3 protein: CASSSTAGSYEQYF
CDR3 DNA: TGCGCCAGCAGCTCTACGGCCGGATCCTACGAGCAGTACTTC

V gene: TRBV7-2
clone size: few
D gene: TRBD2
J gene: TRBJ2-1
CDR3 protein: CASSWGGTSGTEQFF
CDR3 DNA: TGTGCCAGCAGTTGGGGGGGGACTAGCGGGACCGAGCAGTTCTTC

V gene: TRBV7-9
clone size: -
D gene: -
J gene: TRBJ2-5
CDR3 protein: CASSVGLAQETQYF
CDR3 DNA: TGTGCCAGCAGCGTAGGGCTGGCCCAGGAGACCCAGTACTTC

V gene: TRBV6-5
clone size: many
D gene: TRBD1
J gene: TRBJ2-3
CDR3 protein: CASSYNGTGGEDTQYF
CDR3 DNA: TGTGCCAGCAGCTACAATGGGACAGGGGGCGAAGATACGCAGTATTTT

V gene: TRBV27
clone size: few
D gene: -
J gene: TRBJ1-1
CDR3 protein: CASTTFGGGEAFF
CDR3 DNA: TGTGCCAGCACCACTTTCGGGGGAGGTGAAGCTTTCTTT

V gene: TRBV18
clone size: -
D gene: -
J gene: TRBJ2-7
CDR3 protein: CASSPSAWTAYEQYF
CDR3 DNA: TGTGCCAGCTCACCGTCGGCGTGGACAGCTTACGAGCAGTACTTC

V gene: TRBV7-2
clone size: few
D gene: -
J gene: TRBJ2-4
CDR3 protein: CASSLVGGGLWNIQYF
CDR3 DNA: TGTGCCAGCAGCTTAGTAGGGGGAGGGCTGTGGAACATTCAGTACTTC

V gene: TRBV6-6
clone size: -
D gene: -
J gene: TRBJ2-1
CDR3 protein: CASKGSSGGHNEQFF
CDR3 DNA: TGTGCCAGCAAAGGATCGAGTGGTGGCCACAATGAGCAGTTCTTC